The 5 T cell receptor beta chains reported below all come from one sample, sequenced in a study of PD-1 blockade in classical Hodgkin lymphoma. Measured with immunoSEQ multiplex PCR; TCRdb has only the in-frame clones, and not every one. The sample shows around 26,000 clones, roughly nine tenths of them seen only once. Described time point: newly diagnosed, previously untreated cHL patient sample. Investigators isolated CD4+ T cells from thawed PBMCs through magnetic negative selection. The sample taken for sequencing was CD4+ T cells from blood. These TCRs come from a human donor with classical Hodgkin lymphoma.

The chain couples TRBV27 to TRBJ1-2, with D tentatively TRBD1 (5 bases). Germline CDR1 and CDR2: MNHEY and SMNVEV (reference sequence). V gave up 6 bases and J gave up 5 bases, with 7 bases separating them. The CDR3 sequence is 11 residues long. CDR3 sequence: CASSTGYGYTF. CDR3 nucleotide sequence: TGTGCCAGCAGCACAGGTTATGGCTACACCTTC.

The chain links TRBV28 to TRBJ1-5; D is unresolved. The germline CDR1 and CDR2 sequences are MDHEN and SYDVKM. This CDR3 is 13 amino acids long. V gave up 6 bases and J gave up 0 bases, with 6 bases separating them. CDR3 sequence: CASRQYSNQPQHF. The CDR3 nucleotides are TGTGCCAGCAGGCAATATAGCAATCAGCCCCAGCATTTT.

The J gene is TRBJ2-7, the V gene TRBV9; D may be TRBD2 (6 bases). Germline CDR1 and CDR2: SGDLS and YYNGEE. This CDR3 comprises 14 residues. V lost 2 bases, J lost 6 bases, and 15 bases lay in between. CDR3 sequence: CASSVAGRWGEQYF. In DNA, the CDR3 is TGTGCCAGCAGCGTTGCAGGGAGGTGGGGCGAGCAGTACTTC.

This CDR3 is CAISRTSGGGQSETQYF. In DNA, the CDR3 is TGTGCCATCAGCCGGACTAGCGGGGGGGGCCAATCAGAGACCCAGTACTTC. V usage is TRBV10-3 and J usage is TRBJ2-5; 15 nucleotides align to TRBD2. The germline V gene has CDR1 ENHRY and CDR2 SYGVKD. V shed 6 bases, J shed 4 bases, and the junction held 9 bases outside the gene matches. The CDR3 loop spans 17 amino acids.

The CDR3 DNA reads as TGTGCCAGCAGCGTAACAGGCGGGCACCCATACAATGAGCAGTTCTTC. It encodes CASSVTGGHPYNEQFF. The gene calls are TRBV9 and TRBJ2-1; either TRBD1 or TRBD2 may fit D (5 bases each). In germline, CDR1 is SGDLS, CDR2 YYNGEE. Trimming stripped 1 base from V and 4 bases from J, with 15 bases between. The CDR3 has 16 residues.